Here is one T cell receptor (beta chain) with its context. Its antigen remains unidentified. The sample's treatment: 15 Gy SBRT to primary tumor, nephrectomy 4 weeks later. Clear cell pathology was present in this patient's renal cell carcinoma. The CDR3 extends over 13 amino acids. Germline V gene data show CDR1 as SGHTA and CDR2 as FQGNSA. Trimming cost V 5 bases and J 8 bases, with 12 bases left between them. The record originates from a study of radiation and T cells in renal cell carcinoma. Study observations and caveats: Irradiated tumors had higher TCR clonality than control tumors. From baseline, blood top tumor clonotypes peaked at 2 weeks post-radiation. Pretreatment tumor biopsies were lacking, so baseline clonotypes are unknown.

The repertoire was sequenced with immunoSEQ multiplex PCR; TCRdb's copy has only in-frame clones and lacks some. The sample shows around 13,000 clones, roughly a third of them seen only once. Sample: tumor tissue, taken from a patient whose treatment included radiotherapy and nephrectomy. The receptor was derived from a man in his 60s with renal cell carcinoma. The rearrangement joins TRBV7-2 to TRBJ1-4; D unclear. In DNA form, the CDR3 reads TGTGCCAGCAGCCCGGGCGTAGGGGAAAAACTGTTTTTT. Its protein is CASSPGVGEKLFF.